This T cell receptor (beta chain) appears in the sequencing data of a study of OX40 agonist ivuxolimab in advanced cancers. Study in general: Patients were dosed with the agonistic anti-OX40 (CD134) antibody ivuxolimab.

Measured with immunoSEQ multiplex PCR; TCRdb has only the in-frame clones, and not every one. In the table there are approximately 58,000 clones, approximately 84% of which are singletons. Germline CDR1 is SQVTM and CDR2 is ANQGSEA. V trimming: 7 bases; J trimming: 5 bases; junction bases outside the gene matches: 7. The length of the CDR3 is 14 residues. This TCR was sampled from an adult with an advanced solid tumor such as melanoma, head and neck, liver or kidney cancer. Sequencing was performed on CD4+ or CD8+ T cells sorted from blood, taken in a trial of the OX40 agonist ivuxolimab. The chain joins TRBV29-1 to TRBJ1-4, with 10 positions matching TRBD1. CDR3 in DNA: TGCAGCGCCCGAGGGGACAGGGGAAATGAAAAACTGTTTTTT. This codes for CSARGDRGNEKLFF.